This T cell receptor (beta chain) appears in the sequencing data of a study of T cells in Graves' hyperthyroidism and ophthalmopathy. V gave up 4 bases and J gave up 5 bases; unmatched junction bases: 8. Germline V gene data show CDR1 as WNHNN and CDR2 as SYGVQD (reference sequence). CDR3 size: 14 residues. Regions amplified from RNA transcripts were the TCR beta CDR3 regions. The HTBI primer set served for first-round RT-PCR of the TCR CDR3. TCRdb reprocessed the multiplex PCR reads with MiXCR, giving one entry per CDR3 protein. The repertoire includes some 550,000 distinct CDR3 sequences, roughly 15% of them detected once, and around 3.3% sits in the top ten.

The chain uses TRBV10-1 and TRBJ2-7; 7 nucleotides align to TRBD1. The sequencing input was blood. This TCR was sampled from a woman aged 35 to 49 with Graves' ophthalmopathy. This CDR3 reads CASSARDSKDEQYF. In DNA, the CDR3 is TGCGCCAGCAGTGCCCGGGACAGCAAGGACGAGCAGTACTTC.